What follows is one TCR beta chain and its context. The data are from a study of blood T cells in healthy people across ages. The CDR3 runs to 15 residues. Germline V gene sequence: CDR1 LGHNT, CDR2 FRNRAP. J was trimmed by 4 bases and V by 4 bases; bases with no gene match: 6. Per sample, extraction of total RNA gave at least 6 micrograms in every case. PCR was performed a second time for roughly 7 to 11 cycles using a sample-barcoded 5' primer and a J-beta primer mix. TCRdb reprocessed the 5' RACE reads with MiXCR, giving one entry per CDR3 protein. The sample gives 1.5 million to 2 million distinct CDR3 sequences, approximately 39% of which show up once; more than 20% is in the top ten.

This receptor was obtained from a human donor in good health. The chain is built from TRBV12-5 and TRBJ2-7; 11 bases map to TRBD1. Sequencing used blood. CDR3 residues: CASGSRTGGIYEQYF. In DNA, the CDR3 is TGTGCTAGTGGTTCCCGGACAGGGGGCATTTACGAGCAGTACTTC. Full variable domain (remainder filled in from reference TRBV12-5 and TRBJ2-7): DARVTQTPRHKVTEMGQEVTMRCQPILGHNTVFWYRQTMMQGLELLAYFRNRAPLDDSGMPKDRFSAEMPDATLATLKIQPSEPRDSAVYFCASGSRTGGIYEQYFGPGTRLTVT.